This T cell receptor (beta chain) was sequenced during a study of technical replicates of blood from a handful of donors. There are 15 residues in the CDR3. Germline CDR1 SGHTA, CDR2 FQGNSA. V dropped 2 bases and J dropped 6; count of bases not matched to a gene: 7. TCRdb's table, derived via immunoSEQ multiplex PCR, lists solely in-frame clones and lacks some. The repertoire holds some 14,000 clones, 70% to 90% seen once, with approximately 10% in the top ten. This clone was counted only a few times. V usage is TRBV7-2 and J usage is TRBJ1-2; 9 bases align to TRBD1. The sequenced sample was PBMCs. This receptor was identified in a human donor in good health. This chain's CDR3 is CASSLNWDRVNGYTF. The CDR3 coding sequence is TGTGCCAGCAGCTTAAATTGGGACAGGGTTAATGGCTACACCTTC.